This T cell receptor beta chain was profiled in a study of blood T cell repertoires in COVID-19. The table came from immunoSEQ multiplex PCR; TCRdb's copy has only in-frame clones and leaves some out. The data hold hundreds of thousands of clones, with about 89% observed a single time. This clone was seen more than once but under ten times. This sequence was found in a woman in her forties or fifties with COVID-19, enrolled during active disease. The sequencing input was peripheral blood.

The CDR3 nucleotides read TGTGCCAGCAGTGTGCCAGCGGGGAGACTATTAGCCAAAAACATTCAGTACTTC. It specifies CASSVPAGRLLAKNIQYF. The J gene is TRBJ2-4, the V gene TRBV2; 7 bases agree with TRBD2. The CDR3 has 18 residues. Germline CDR1 SNHLY, CDR2 FYNNEI. V shed 4 bases, J shed 0 bases, and the junction held 12 bases outside the gene matches.